The 9 T cell receptor beta chains given below trace back to one sample, sequenced in a study of blood T cell repertoires in COVID-19. Using immunoSEQ multiplex PCR, the repertoire was profiled, and TCRdb retains in-frame clones only, with some absent. The data hold approximately 210,000 clones, with 65% to 85% observed a single time. Sequenced: peripheral blood. These receptors were taken from a man aged 50 to 59 with active or convalescent COVID-19.

This clone was observed a single time. The V gene is TRBV12-2, the J gene TRBJ2-2; the table's TRBD2 call for D was not verified on the DNA. TRBV12-2 is a recognized pseudogene. This CDR3 comprises 21 residues. DNA of the CDR3: TGTGCAAGTCGCTTGGTGGCCATACTAGCGGGGGTATACGCGAACACCGGGGAGCTGTTTTTT. Residues: CASRLVAILAGVYANTGELFF.

The chain has TRBV7-8 and TRBJ2-3; 13 bases are a match to TRBD2. V shed 1 base, J shed 2 bases, and the junction held 3 bases outside the gene matches. This CDR3 is 17 amino acids long. The germline CDR1 and CDR2 sequences are SGHVS and FQNEAQ. The CDR3 bases are TGTGCCAGCAGCTTAGGACTAGCGGGGGGTAACACAGATACGCAGTATTTT. Its translation: CASSLGLAGGNTDTQYF.

J is TRBJ1-5 and V is TRBV6-5; no clear D. Germline V gene lookup returns CDR1 MNHEY and CDR2 SVGAGI. The CDR3 totals 15 residues. V dropped 8 bases and J dropped 1 base, with 15 bases sitting between them. This chain's CDR3 is CASGSPGWSNQPQHF. The CDR3 bases are TGTGCCAGCGGCTCACCGGGGTGGAGCAATCAGCCCCAGCATTTT.

This clone appeared a few times. The rearrangement uses TRBV7-9 and TRBJ2-1; the match to TRBD2 covers 13 bases. The CDR3 has 16 residues. Looked up from germline, CDR1 is SEHNR and CDR2 is FQNEAQ (reference sequence). V lost 1 base to trimming and J lost 3 bases; unmatched junction nucleotides: 0. The CDR3 loop is CASSLGTSGGYNEQFF. CDR3 bases: TGTGCCAGCAGCTTAGGGACTAGCGGGGGCTACAATGAGCAGTTCTTC.

The CDR3 DNA sequence: TGTGCCAGCCGGGGTCGACCCAACTATGGCTACACCTTC. Amino acids: CASRGRPNYGYTF. This rearrangement joins TRBV6-5 to TRBJ1-2; the D is unclear. CDR3 length: 13 residues. V was cut by 8 bases and J by 2 bases, with 12 bases left in between. Looked up from germline, CDR1 is MNHEY and CDR2 is SVGAGI.

The rearrangement joins TRBV3-1 (or the pseudogene TRBV3-2) to TRBJ2-5, with D possibly matching TRBD2 (5 bases). The CDR3 length is 13 residues. CDR1 is LGHDT, CDR2 YNNKEL, per germline (reference sequence). Trimming removed 4 bases at V and 2 bases at J, with 8 bases between. The CDR3: CASSRRRQETQYF. The CDR3 coding sequence is TGTGCCAGCAGCCGTAGGAGGCAAGAGACCCAGTACTTC.

The chain employs TRBV19 and TRBJ1-5, with TRBD1 identical over 7 bases. Germline-derived CDR1 and CDR2 are LNHDA and SQIVND (reference sequence). With V trimmed by 3 bases and J by 0 bases, 2 bases remained unmatched. The CDR3 loop spans 15 amino acids. CDR3 nucleotides: TGTGCCAGTAGTATCTCAGGGGGTAGCAATCAGCCCCAGCATTTT. Amino acid sequence: CASSISGGSNQPQHF.

With respect to this clone: Other DNA variants within this sample encode the same CDR3. J is TRBJ1-4 and V is TRBV18, with TRBD1 matching 9 bases. Losses at the gene ends were 3 bases for V and 7 bases for J; bases not matched to a gene: 3. The CDR3 spans 14 residues. Germline V gene sequence: CDR1 KGHSH, CDR2 LQKENI. The CDR3 nucleotides are TGTGCCAGCTCACCGGGGACAGGGTTTGAAAAACTGTTTTTT. Residues: CASSPGTGFEKLFF.

The chain joins TRBV10-1 to TRBJ2-7, with 7 bases that match TRBD1. The CDR3 extends over 15 amino acids. The germline gives CDR1 WNHNN, CDR2 SYGVQD (reference sequence). The junction had 9 bases not matched to a gene; V was cut back by 0 bases and J by 7 bases. CDR3 residues: CASSESVKGAREQYF. CDR3 DNA: TGCGCCAGCAGTGAGTCGGTCAAGGGGGCGCGGGAGCAGTACTTC.